The rows below give T cell receptor beta chains drawn from one sample of a study of cytomegalovirus exposure and HLA in healthy donors. Profiling relied on immunoSEQ multiplex PCR, and the TCRdb table lists in-frame clones only, not all of them. The data show some 200,000 clones, around 77% seen once. Sequenced sample: PBMCs. All receptors derive from a female donor in good health and CMV-seronegative. Both conserved end residues are trimmed from each CDR3. Each record gives: V gene, J gene, D gene, CDR3 protein. The D gene is left open where the match is weak.

>TRBV19|-|TRBD1
ASSLQGAKLVQTYEQY
>TRBV30|TRBJ2-3|TRBD2
AWSVVLAGTDTQY
>TRBV11-2|TRBJ1-5|-
ASSLGDISNQPQH
>TRBV7-3|TRBJ1-1|TRBD1
ASSSSGGRTEAF
>TRBV29-1|TRBJ2-5|TRBD2
SVGTSAEETQY
>TRBV5-4|TRBJ2-5|-
ASSYPTGREEETQY
>TRBV5-1|TRBJ2-7|TRBD1
ASSLVTGANEQY
>TRBV15|TRBJ1-1|-
ATSRDSRSTEAF
>TRBV4-1|TRBJ1-1|TRBD1
ASSQGTGSEAF
>TRBV9|TRBJ2-3|TRBD2
ASRQAGGSTDTQY
>TRBV5-1|TRBJ2-2|TRBD2
ASSPRGSGDTGELF
>TRBV29-1|TRBJ2-7|-
SAADSFYEQY
>TRBV28|TRBJ2-1|-
ASSRTGSSYNEQF
>TRBV11-3|TRBJ2-2|-
ASMGEAGELF
>TRBV19|TRBJ1-1|TRBD1
ASKIRDRGTEAF
>TRBV28|TRBJ2-7|-
ASSLWQGFDEQY